Presented here are 8 T cell receptor beta chains from one specimen sequenced in a study of graft-versus-host responses after intestinal transplantation (dated by TCRdb to the early 2020s). This specimen's time point label, interpreted: cells obtained before transplantation from donor or recipient. The method behind the library was the immunoSEQ multiplex PCR assay. TCRdb provides this immuneACCESS table in a form limited to in-frame rearrangements. Some clones are lacking; in checked studies, under half of them reflect an unresolved V gene, and why the rest are absent is not known. Counted in this sample were over 100,000 clones; about 93% of them appeared once. Together, the top ten hold around 0.12% of the sample. What these receptors recognize is not known. The source was unstimulated CD4+ T cells sorted from spleen or lymph node cells, collected before intestinal transplant. Source of these receptors: a human donor who received an intestinal transplant.

The V and J genes are TRBV11-2 and TRBJ1-2; 7 bases match TRBD1. Germline V lookup: CDR1 SGHAT, CDR2 FQNNGV. V was clipped by 4 bases and J by 4 bases; unmatched bases: 9. CDR3 length equals 15 residues. The CDR3 loop is CASSSGGTVSYGYTF. The CDR3 DNA sequence: TGTGCCAGCAGCTCTGGGGGGACAGTTAGCTATGGCTACACCTTC.

This clone was counted a single time. The chain carries TRBV14 and TRBJ1-5; D unresolved. Trimming removed 2 bases from V and 7 bases from J, with 9 bases in between. Germline V gives CDR1 SGHDN, CDR2 FVKESK. The length of the CDR3 is 13 residues. The CDR3 sequence: CASSQNEGQPQHF. The CDR3 coding sequence is TGTGCCAGCAGCCAAAATGAGGGACAGCCCCAGCATTTT. The full variable domain, completed using reference TRBV14 and TRBJ1-5, is EAGVTQFPSHSVIEKGQTVTLRCDPISGHDNLYWYRRVMGKEIKFLLHFVKESKQDESGMPNNRFLAERTGGTYSTLKVQPAELEDSGVYFCASSQNEGQPQHFGDGTRLSIL.

V gene TRBV19 combines with J gene TRBJ2-1; D is unresolved. Trimming shortened V by 3 bases and J by 0 bases, and 12 bases separated the two germline ends. Germline V gene sequence: CDR1 LNHDA, CDR2 SQIVND (reference sequence). This CDR3 comprises 16 residues. CDR3 nucleotides: TGTGCCAGTAGTATTACCTACGCTGGCTCCTACAATGAGCAGTTCTTC. Its protein is CASSITYAGSYNEQFF.

The rearrangement uses TRBV6-5 and TRBJ2-7; maybe TRBD1 (6 bases). This CDR3 contains 13 residues. The V end was cut by 6 bases, the J end by 6 bases, with 15 bases between. Germline loops: CDR1 MNHEY, CDR2 SVGAGI. The CDR3 DNA reads as TGTGCCAGCAGCCCTACAGGGAACGCCGAGCAGTACTTC. It is translated as CASSPTGNAEQYF.

This chain joins TRBV18 and TRBJ2-3; TRBD1 matches at 7 bases. V shed 8 bases and J 0 bases; nucleotides not matched to a gene: 8. The germline CDR1 and CDR2 sequences are KGHSH and LQKENI. This CDR3 contains 15 residues. DNA of the CDR3: TGTGCCAGCCTAACGTCGACAGGGAGCACAGATACGCAGTATTTT. Its translation: CASLTSTGSTDTQYF.

V gene TRBV10-2 combines with J gene TRBJ1-4; tentatively, D is TRBD1 (5 bases). This CDR3 contains 15 residues. Germline values: CDR1 WSHSY, CDR2 SAAADI. V gave up 11 bases and J gave up 1 base, with 17 bases separating them. In nucleotides, the CDR3 is TGCGCCGTCAGGGTATTAGGAAGAACTAATGAAAAACTGTTTTTT. It encodes CAVRVLGRTNEKLFF.

The chain links TRBV30 to TRBJ2-7; D ambiguous. The germline V and J ends were trimmed by 0 bases and 0 bases, with 9 bases remaining between them. Germline V lookup: CDR1 GTSNPN, CDR2 SVGIG (reference sequence). The CDR3 spans 14 residues. CDR3: CAWSVRPSSYEQYF. In DNA form, the CDR3 reads TGTGCCTGGAGTGTACGCCCGAGCTCCTACGAGCAGTACTTC.

This clone showed up just once. This chain uses TRBV28 with TRBJ2-1, with TRBD2 matching 10 bases. Trimming removed 5 bases from V and 0 bases from J; junction bases left unmatched: 4. Germline V CDR1 and CDR2: MDHEN, SYDVKM. CDR3 length: 16 amino acids. CDR3 in DNA: TGTGCCAGCAGTGAACTAGCGGGAAGCTCCTACAATGAGCAGTTCTTC. Translating gives CASSELAGSSYNEQFF.